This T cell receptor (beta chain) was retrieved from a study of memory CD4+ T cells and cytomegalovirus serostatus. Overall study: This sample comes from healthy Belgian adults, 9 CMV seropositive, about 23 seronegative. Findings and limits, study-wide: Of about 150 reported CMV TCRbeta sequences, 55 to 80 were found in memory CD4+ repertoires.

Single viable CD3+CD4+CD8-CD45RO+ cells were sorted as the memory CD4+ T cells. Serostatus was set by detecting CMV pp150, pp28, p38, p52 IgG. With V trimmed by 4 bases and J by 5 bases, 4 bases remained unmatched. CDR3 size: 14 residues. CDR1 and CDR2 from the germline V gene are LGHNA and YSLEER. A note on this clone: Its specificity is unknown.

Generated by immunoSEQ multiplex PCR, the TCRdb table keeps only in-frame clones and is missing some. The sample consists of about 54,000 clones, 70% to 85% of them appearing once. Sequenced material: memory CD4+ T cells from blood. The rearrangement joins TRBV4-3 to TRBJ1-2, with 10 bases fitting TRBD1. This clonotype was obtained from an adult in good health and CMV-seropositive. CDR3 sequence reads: CASSRGQGDYGYTF. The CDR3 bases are TGCGCCAGCAGCCGTGGACAGGGGGATTATGGCTACACCTTC.